The rows below give T cell receptor beta chains drawn from one sample of a study of beta chain features in type 1 diabetes. Measured with immunoSEQ multiplex PCR; TCRdb has only the in-frame clones, and not every one. The sample has about 230,000 clones; over 7.5% are singletons. The specimen sequenced was naive CD4+ T cells from blood. Receptors originate from a young woman in good health. Each CDR3 is given with its conserved first and last residue. The order of the fields is V gene, J gene, clone size, D gene, CDR3 DNA, CDR3 protein. D genes are given only for firm matches. The size entry is marked missing in some rows and otherwise reads once, few, many or a size class.

V gene: TRBV7-9; J gene: TRBJ1-1; clone size: many; D gene: NA; CDR3 DNA: TGTGCCAGCAGCCGAAGCGGGACTCTACGGACTGAAGCTTTCTTT; CDR3 protein: CASSRSGTLRTEAFF
V gene: TRBV9; J gene: TRBJ1-1; clone size: few; D gene: NA; CDR3 DNA: TGTGCCAGCAGCGTAGTCGGACAGAACACTGAAGCTTTCTTT; CDR3 protein: CASSVVGQNTEAFF
V gene: TRBV6-1; J gene: TRBJ1-1; clone size: few; D gene: NA; CDR3 DNA: TGTGCCAGCAGTGAAATACAGGGGAACACTGAAGCTTTCTTT; CDR3 protein: CASSEIQGNTEAFF
V gene: TRBV6-5; J gene: TRBJ1-1; clone size: NA; D gene: NA; CDR3 DNA: TGTGCCAGCAGTTACTCCCCAGGGAACACTGAAGCTTTCTTT; CDR3 protein: CASSYSPGNTEAFF
V gene: TRBV5-4; J gene: TRBJ2-2; clone size: NA; D gene: TRBD1; CDR3 DNA: TGTGCCAGCATCGGGACAGGGCAGACCGGGGAGCTGTTTTTT; CDR3 protein: CASIGTGQTGELFF
V gene: TRBV30; J gene: TRBJ1-3; clone size: few; D gene: NA; CDR3 DNA: TGTGCCTGGAGTTTCATCAAGAGCTCTGGAAACACCATATATTTT; CDR3 protein: CAWSFIKSSGNTIYF
V gene: TRBV5-6; J gene: TRBJ2-2; clone size: few; D gene: TRBD1; CDR3 DNA: TGTGCCAGCAGCTCCTTGAAGGACAGGGTGCCTCACGGGGAGCTGTTTTTT; CDR3 protein: CASSSLKDRVPHGELFF
V gene: TRBV5-1; J gene: TRBJ2-3; clone size: NA; D gene: NA; CDR3 DNA: TGCGCCAGCAGCTTGGTTCAGATCTCAGATACGCAGTATTTT; CDR3 protein: CASSLVQISDTQYF
V gene: TRBV11-2; J gene: TRBJ2-7; clone size: few; D gene: NA; CDR3 DNA: TGTGCCAGCAGGGGGGGAGGGGGTCCCTACGAGCAGTACTTC; CDR3 protein: CASRGGGGPYEQYF
V gene: TRBV7-9; J gene: TRBJ2-1; clone size: few; D gene: TRBD1; CDR3 DNA: TGTGCCAGCAGCTCAGGGGGGTTCACAGGGGGGAAAGATGAGCAGTTCTTC; CDR3 protein: CASSSGGFTGGKDEQFF
V gene: TRBV9; J gene: TRBJ2-7; clone size: NA; D gene: NA; CDR3 DNA: TGTGCCAGCAGCGTAGCTATGGGACACCGCTCCGACTACGAGCAGTACTTC; CDR3 protein: CASSVAMGHRSDYEQYF
V gene: TRBV27; J gene: TRBJ2-5; clone size: NA; D gene: NA; CDR3 DNA: TGTGCCAGCAGTTCAACACAAGAGACCCAGTACTTC; CDR3 protein: CASSSTQETQYF
V gene: TRBV5-1; J gene: TRBJ1-1; clone size: few; D gene: NA; CDR3 DNA: TGCGCCAGCAGCCGGAGTTCCGTCACTGAAGCTTTCTTT; CDR3 protein: CASSRSSVTEAFF
V gene: TRBV27; J gene: TRBJ2-1; clone size: NA; D gene: TRBD2; CDR3 DNA: TGTGCCAGCAGTTTATTTAGCGGGGGTTCCTACAATGAGCAGTTCTTC; CDR3 protein: CASSLFSGGSYNEQFF
V gene: TRBV27; J gene: TRBJ1-4; clone size: few; D gene: NA; CDR3 DNA: TGTGCCAGCAGTCCGCGCTTAGAAGAAAAACTGTTTTTT; CDR3 protein: CASSPRLEEKLFF
V gene: TRBV30; J gene: TRBJ1-2; clone size: NA; D gene: NA; CDR3 DNA: TGTGCCTGGAGTGTTCTTCGGTTAATCACCTTC; CDR3 protein: CAWSVLRLITF
V gene: TRBV2; J gene: TRBJ2-1; clone size: NA; D gene: TRBD2; CDR3 DNA: TGTGCCAGCAGTGAAGCGCTGGGGCTAGCGGGAATTGGTGAGCAGTTCTTC; CDR3 protein: CASSEALGLAGIGEQFF
V gene: TRBV5-1; J gene: TRBJ1-6; clone size: NA; D gene: TRBD1; CDR3 DNA: TGCGCCAGCAGCACCGGGACAGTGCCCTCACCCCTCCACTTT; CDR3 protein: CASSTGTVPSPLHF
V gene: TRBV5-1; J gene: TRBJ2-1; clone size: once; D gene: TRBD2; CDR3 DNA: TGCGCCAGCAACGGCGGGAGGGGCTACAATGAGCAGTTCTTC; CDR3 protein: CASNGGRGYNEQFF
V gene: TRBV10-3; J gene: TRBJ2-1; clone size: NA; D gene: NA; CDR3 DNA: TGTGCCATCAGTGAGGGTCTAGTCTCCTACAATGAGCAGTTCTTC; CDR3 protein: CAISEGLVSYNEQFF
V gene: TRBV30; J gene: TRBJ2-1; clone size: NA; D gene: TRBD2; CDR3 DNA: TGTGCCTGGAGTGACCAGAGCCCGGGACTAGGGGGTGAGCAGTTCTTC; CDR3 protein: CAWSDQSPGLGGEQFF
V gene: TRBV30; J gene: TRBJ1-2; clone size: NA; D gene: NA; CDR3 DNA: TGTGCCTGGATCGAACCCAGGGGATATGAGGGCTACACCTTC; CDR3 protein: CAWIEPRGYEGYTF
V gene: TRBV7-9; J gene: TRBJ2-5; clone size: NA; D gene: NA; CDR3 DNA: TGTGCCAGCGGTACAGGAATGTACCAAGAGATCCAGTACTTC; CDR3 protein: CASGTGMYQEIQYF
V gene: TRBV7-2; J gene: TRBJ2-7; clone size: many; D gene: NA; CDR3 DNA: TGTGCCAGCAGCCCACACAGGGTGGGGGACGAGCAGTACTTC; CDR3 protein: CASSPHRVGDEQYF
V gene: TRBV5-1; J gene: TRBJ2-2; clone size: few; D gene: TRBD1; CDR3 DNA: TGCGCCAGCAGCCTCGGGACAGGCACGAACACCGGGGAGCTGTTTTTT; CDR3 protein: CASSLGTGTNTGELFF
V gene: TRBV29-1; J gene: TRBJ1-2; clone size: few; D gene: TRBD1; CDR3 DNA: TGCAGCGTCTTAAAGCCGGGACAGGGTTCGACGGGCGGCTACACCTTC; CDR3 protein: CSVLKPGQGSTGGYTF
V gene: TRBV29-1; J gene: TRBJ2-1; clone size: many; D gene: NA; CDR3 DNA: TGCAGCGCCAGACTAGTTGCGAATGAGCAGTTCTTC; CDR3 protein: CSARLVANEQFF
V gene: TRBV7-9; J gene: TRBJ1-5; clone size: NA; D gene: NA; CDR3 DNA: TGTGCCAGCAGCCCAGACTACAATCAGCCCCAGCATTTT; CDR3 protein: CASSPDYNQPQHF
V gene: TRBV5-1; J gene: TRBJ2-6; clone size: NA; D gene: NA; CDR3 DNA: TGCGCCAGCAGCTACAACTCAGGGTCTGGGGCCAACGTCCTGACTTTC; CDR3 protein: CASSYNSGSGANVLTF
V gene: TRBV29-1; J gene: TRBJ2-7; clone size: few; D gene: NA; CDR3 DNA: TGCAGCGTTGGAGCGGGTTCGGTCTACGAGCAGTACTTC; CDR3 protein: CSVGAGSVYEQYF
V gene: TRBV10-3; J gene: TRBJ2-1; clone size: few; D gene: TRBD2; CDR3 DNA: TGTGCCATCAGGACTAGCGGGATAGATGAGCAGTTCTTC; CDR3 protein: CAIRTSGIDEQFF
V gene: TRBV5-1; J gene: TRBJ2-1; clone size: few; D gene: NA; CDR3 DNA: TGCGCCAGCAGCCCCCAGGCTGCTCAGGGGAATGAGCAGTTCTTC; CDR3 protein: CASSPQAAQGNEQFF
V gene: TRBV19; J gene: TRBJ2-1; clone size: few; D gene: TRBD2; CDR3 DNA: TGTGCCAGTAGAGGGACTAGCGGGAGAGGTACCTACAATGAGCAGTTCTTC; CDR3 protein: CASRGTSGRGTYNEQFF
V gene: TRBV5-1; J gene: TRBJ2-7; clone size: NA; D gene: TRBD1; CDR3 DNA: TGCGCCAGCAGCCCGCTGACAGGGCATGGCGAGCAGTACTTC; CDR3 protein: CASSPLTGHGEQYF
V gene: TRBV7-7; J gene: TRBJ2-5; clone size: few; D gene: NA; CDR3 DNA: TGTGCTAGCAGCTTAGGGGGGACAGATCAAGAGACCCAGTACTTC; CDR3 protein: CASSLGGTDQETQYF
V gene: TRBV6-6; J gene: TRBJ1-5; clone size: NA; D gene: TRBD1; CDR3 DNA: TGTGCCAGCAGAGAGGACAGGGGGGGGAGTCAGCCCCAGCATTTT; CDR3 protein: CASREDRGGSQPQHF
V gene: TRBV5-6; J gene: TRBJ1-5; clone size: few; D gene: NA; CDR3 DNA: TGTGCCAGCAGCTTGGGCACAGGCAATCAGCCCCAGCATTTT; CDR3 protein: CASSLGTGNQPQHF
V gene: TRBV29-1; J gene: TRBJ1-1; clone size: few; D gene: NA; CDR3 DNA: TGCAGCGTTGGACGGGGTTCGGACACTGAAGCTTTCTTT; CDR3 protein: CSVGRGSDTEAFF
V gene: TRBV5-6; J gene: TRBJ2-3; clone size: NA; D gene: TRBD2; CDR3 DNA: TGTGCCAGCAGCTTGGCCGGGGGGATCACAGATACGCAGTATTTT; CDR3 protein: CASSLAGGITDTQYF
V gene: TRBV16; J gene: TRBJ1-2; clone size: many; D gene: TRBD1; CDR3 DNA: TGTGCCAGCAGCCAATCATCAGGGGGAAACGGCTACACCTTC; CDR3 protein: CASSQSSGGNGYTF